This passage covers 26 T cell receptor beta chains from one sample sequenced in a study of T cell clonality in common variable immunodeficiency. Profiled with immunoSEQ multiplex PCR; TCRdb holds only in-frame clones, not every one. The sample contains around 42,000 clones, none of them singletons. Sequenced: peripheral blood mononuclear cells. Receptors were obtained from a person between 18 and 69 years old in good health.

As for this clone: The DNA ends 3 residues before the CDR3 does, and the rest of the CDR3 is filled in from the germline J gene. The chain employs TRBV19 and TRBJ2-3; tentative D call: TRBD1 (6 bases). The germline gives CDR1 LNHDA, CDR2 SQIVND (reference sequence). The CDR3 covers 14 residues. The part of the CDR3 DNA that was read is TGTGCCAGTAGTACCCCAGGGGAGAATCAGCCG. It codes for CASSTPGENQP. The full CDR3 protein reads CASSTPGENQPQYF.

This clone was counted ten times or more. Read data end 3 residues before the CDR3 end; the end is taken from the germline J gene. The rearrangement joins TRBV6-4 to TRBJ2-3, with 7 bases fitting TRBD1. CDR1 is MRHNA, CDR2 SNTAGT, per germline. CDR3 length: 16 amino acids. The J segment lost 0 bases and the V segment lost 1 base, leaving 4 bases of the junction unmatched. The chain's CDR3 is CASSDLQGSSTDTQYF. CDR3 bases read: TGTGCCAGCAGTGACTTACAGGGGTCCAGCACAGATACG.

Ten or more counts support this clone. The read gets to within 3 residues of the CDR3 end, and the germline J gene fills in the rest. V and J are TRBV20-1 and TRBJ2-3, with 7 bases matching TRBD2. With 6 bases clipped from V and 0 bases from J, the junction kept 9 bases outside the gene matches. The CDR3 is 15 amino acids. In germline, CDR1 is DFQATT, CDR2 SNEGSKA (reference sequence). CDR3 amino acids: CSAPSSGPSTDTQYF. CDR3 DNA, as far as it was read: TGCAGTGCACCGTCTAGCGGCCCGAGCACAGATACG.

This clone has ten or more counts. The read ends 3 residues before the CDR3 terminus; that terminus is restored from the germline J gene. The rearrangement links TRBV7-6 to TRBJ1-4; no clear D. Trimming shortened V by 2 bases and J by 6 bases, and 10 bases separated the two germline ends. CDR1 SGHVS and CDR2 FNYEAQ come from the germline V gene. The length of the CDR3 is 14 residues. The part of the CDR3 DNA that was read is TGTGCCAGCAGCTTATTAGCGTACGATGAAAAA. Translation gives CASSLLAYDEK. The whole CDR3 reads CASSLLAYDEKLFF.

This clone showed up many times. The read falls 3 residues short of the CDR3 end, and the missing part is taken from the germline J gene. The chain joins TRBV5-4 to TRBJ2-5; a possible D gene is TRBD1 (5 bases). Germline V gives CDR1 SGHNT, CDR2 YYREEE (reference sequence). CDR3 length: 15 amino acids. With 0 bases removed from V and 4 bases from J, the gap between germline ends came to 13 bases. The CDR3 sequence: CASSLGGREGETQYF. The DNA read from the CDR3 is TGTGCCAGCAGCTTGGGGGGCAGGGAAGGAGAGACC.

Notes on this clone: The read ends 3 residues early relative to the CDR3; the germline J gene fills the gap. The chain uses TRBV30 and TRBJ2-7; 8 bases fit TRBD1. Germline V gene lookup returns CDR1 GTSNPN and CDR2 SVGIG (reference sequence). The trim removed 5 bases at V and 6 bases at J, leaving 12 bases unmatched. This CDR3 region has 14 residues. The covered CDR3 bases are TGTGCCTGGGCCGACCGGGACAGGAGCCGCGAG. Translating it yields CAWADRDRSRE. The whole CDR3 region reads CAWADRDRSREQYF. The full variable domain, completed using reference TRBV30 and TRBJ2-7, is SQTIHQWPATLVQPVGSPLSLECTVEGTSNPNLYWYRQAAGRGLQLLFYSVGIGQISSEVPQNLSASRPQDRQFILSSKKLLLSDSGFYLCAWADRDRSREQYFGPGTRLTVT.

The sample holds many counts of this clone. With the read ending 3 residues before the CDR3 end, the germline J gene is used to fill in that end. The gene calls are TRBV18 and TRBJ1-2, with a weak D call TRBD1 (5 bases). Trimming left V 3 bases short and J 3 bases short, with 17 bases between. CDR3 length equals 16 residues. Germline V lookup: CDR1 KGHSH, CDR2 LQKENI. CDR3 DNA, as far as it was read: TGTGCCAGCTCACCTCAGCTCAGGGCGGAGGACTATGGC. This gives the protein CASSPQLRAEDYG. In full, the CDR3 is CASSPQLRAEDYGYTF. Variable domain in full (rest from reference TRBV18 and TRBJ1-2): NAGVMQNPRHLVRRRGQEARLRCSPMKGHSHVYWYRQLPEEGLKFMVYLQKENIIDESGMPKERFSAEFPKEGPSILRIQQVVRGDSAAYFCASSPQLRAEDYGYTFGSGTRLTVV.

This clone was seen many times. The read falls 3 residues short of the CDR3 end, and the missing part is taken from the germline J gene. V gene TRBV7-9 combines with J gene TRBJ2-5, with 10 bases aligning to TRBD2. J lost 5 bases, V lost 6 bases, and 6 bases had no gene match. CDR1 and CDR2 (germline): SEHNR, FQNEAQ (reference sequence). The CDR3 runs 14 residues. CDR3 residues: CASRQAGGSETQYF. Partial CDR3 DNA: TGTGCCAGCAGACAAGCGGGAGGGTCGGAGACC.

The sample holds many counts of this clone. From the germline J gene comes the end of the CDR3, since the read stops 3 residues before it. Other DNA sequences within the sample encode an identical CDR3. The chain is built from TRBV6-1 and TRBJ1-2; unclear D gene. The CDR3 is 15 amino acids. V lost 2 bases and J lost 2, with 12 bases in between. The V gene's germline CDR1 is MNHNS and CDR2 SASEGT. CDR3 amino acids: CASSEPRKRNYGYTF. The part of the CDR3 DNA that was read is TGTGCCAGCAGTGAACCCCGAAAACGGAACTATGGC.

This clone was seen ten or more times. The CDR3 end is not reached by the read, which stops 3 residues before it; the germline J gene fills it in. The V call is TRBV5-4, the J call TRBJ2-7, with D possibly TRBD2 on 5 matching bases. CDR1 and CDR2 (germline): SGHNT, YYREEE (reference sequence). This CDR3 contains 14 residues. The V and J ends lost 4 bases and 5 bases respectively, with 16 bases between them. The sequenced part of the CDR3 DNA is TGTGCCAGCAGCCCTCAACCTAGTAGCGACGAG. This encodes CASSPQPSSDE. The entire CDR3 reads CASSPQPSSDEQYF.

On this clone: The read finishes 3 residues shy of the CDR3 end, and the germline J gene is used to complete it. The chain is built from TRBV2 and TRBJ1-1; possible D gene TRBD1, 5 bases. V lost 8 bases, J lost 4 bases, and 17 bases lay in between. The CDR3 consists of 14 residues. In germline, CDR1 is SNHLY, CDR2 FYNNEI. CDR3: CASWKGDRVTEAFF. The covered CDR3 bases are TGTGCCAGCTGGAAAGGGGATCGGGTCACTGAA.

This clone showed up many times. The read terminates 3 residues ahead of where the CDR3 ends, so the germline J gene completes it. J is TRBJ2-2 and V is TRBV4-1; TRBD1 agrees at 7 bases. Unmatched junction bases numbered 5, after V lost 1 base and J lost 6 bases. The CDR3 sequence is 15 residues long. Per the germline V gene, CDR1 is MGHRA and CDR2 is YSYEKL. The CDR3 is CASSQAPDRAGELFF. The part of the CDR3 DNA that was read is TGCGCCAGCAGCCAAGCGCCTGACAGGGCCGGGGAG.

In this sample, this clone turned up a few times. An end of the junction does not agree with germline; a read error may underlie this. The CDR3 goes on 3 residues after the read ends, and that part is filled in from the germline J gene. The V gene is TRBV7-7, the J gene TRBJ2-2, with D perhaps matching TRBD1 (5 bases). The CDR3 is 14 amino acids. Germline V gives CDR1 SSHAT, CDR2 FNYEAQ (reference sequence). The sequenced CDR3 bases are TGTGCTAGCAGCTCAGGACCTGGGGCCAACGTG. Its protein product is CASSSGPGANV. The entire CDR3 sequence reads CASSSGPGANVLFF.

This clone was recorded many times. The DNA ends 3 residues before the CDR3 does, and the rest of the CDR3 is filled in from the germline J gene. The chain employs TRBV5-1 and TRBJ2-1; no reliable D call. The CDR3 contains 14 residues. Germline lookup yields CDR1 SGHRS and CDR2 YFSETQ. Trimming took off 2 bases at V and 5 bases at J, with 11 bases between the two ends. CDR3 DNA, as far as it was read: TGCGCCAGCAGCTTTGGTAGGGCCGACAATGAG. It yields the protein CASSFGRADNE. The complete CDR3 reads CASSFGRADNEQFF.

This clone was counted between two and nine times. With the read ending 3 residues before the CDR3 end, the germline J gene is used to fill in that end. The chain is built from TRBV20-1 and TRBJ2-7; a possible D gene is TRBD2 (6 bases). There are 16 residues in the CDR3. V lost 0 bases and J lost 3, with 18 bases in between. Germline lookup yields CDR1 DFQATT and CDR2 SNEGSKA (reference sequence). The CDR3 protein is CSARDKLSWGDYEQYF. CDR3 DNA, as far as it was read: TGCAGTGCTAGAGACAAACTTAGTTGGGGGGACTACGAG.

This clone was seen many times. The read ends 3 residues early relative to the CDR3; the germline J gene fills the gap. The chain has TRBV7-9 and TRBJ1-3, with TRBD1 as a possible D gene (5 bases). Per germline, CDR1 SEHNR and CDR2 FQNEAQ (reference sequence). The CDR3 is 13 amino acids. V was trimmed by 3 bases and J by 5 bases, leaving 8 bases between them. CDR3 amino acids: CASSFAGRNTIYF. The covered CDR3 bases are TGTGCCAGCAGCTTCGCAGGGAGAAACACC.

Ten or more counts support this clone. The observed sequence ends 3 residues before the CDR3 terminus, with the missing tail filled in from the germline J gene. This chain joins TRBV19 and TRBJ2-5; possible D gene TRBD1, 6 bases. The CDR3 consists of 15 residues. Germline loops: CDR1 LNHDA, CDR2 SQIVND (reference sequence). V was cut by 2 bases and J by 3 bases, with 13 bases left in between. The CDR3 bases that were read are TGTGCCAGTAGTATATCCGGGACAACGGAAGAGACC. Protein: CASSISGTTEET. The full CDR3 is CASSISGTTEETQYF.

This clone was seen at least ten times. The read gets to within 3 residues of the CDR3 end, and the germline J gene fills in the rest. The V and J genes are TRBV19 and TRBJ2-3; D might be TRBD1 (6 bases). This CDR3 region has 16 residues. CDR1 LNHDA and CDR2 SQIVND come from the germline V gene (reference sequence). V was pared by 2 bases and J by 0 bases, with 12 bases between. The CDR3 DNA, read in part, is TGTGCCAGTAGTATATTGGGGGCTACTAGCACAGATACG. It is translated as CASSILGATSTDT. The whole CDR3 sequence reads CASSILGATSTDTQYF.

This clone was seen repeatedly, ten times or more. Incomplete CDR3 DNA: TGTGCCATCACTACACTGGGACAGAACTATGGC. Translated, it gives CAITTLGQNYG. The complete CDR3 protein is CAITTLGQNYGYTF. The V call is TRBV10-3, the J call TRBJ1-2, with 7 bases aligning to TRBD1. Sequencing ends 3 residues short of the CDR3 end; the germline J gene provides the rest. The CDR3 loop spans 14 amino acids. Germline CDR1 reads ENHRY; CDR2 reads SYGVKD. Trimming cost V 7 bases and J 2 bases; bases outside gene matches: 7.

This clone was observed at least ten times. The read is 3 residues too short to cover the CDR3 end, so that end is filled in from the germline J gene. The rearrangement joins TRBV29-1 to TRBJ1-1, with D possibly TRBD1 on 6 matching bases. The CDR3 contains 11 residues. Germline V gives CDR1 SQVTM, CDR2 ANQGSEA. Incomplete CDR3 DNA: TGCAGCGTTGAAGGGGGGCGGAAA. Protein product: CSVEGGRK. The entire CDR3 sequence reads CSVEGGRKAFF.

This clone turned up a few times. The read terminates 3 residues ahead of where the CDR3 ends, so the germline J gene completes it. The chain combines TRBV5-1 with TRBJ2-2; possible D gene TRBD1, 5 bases. CDR1 SGHRS and CDR2 YFSETQ come from the germline V gene. This CDR3 contains 15 residues. This CDR3 reads CASSQESAGANVLFF. CDR3 bases read: TGCGCCAGCAGCCAGGAGAGTGCTGGGGCCAACGTG. The whole variable domain, remainder taken from reference TRBV5-1 and TRBJ2-2, is KAGVTQTPRYLIKTRGQQVTLSCSPISGHRSVSWYQQTPGQGLQFLFEYFSETQRNKGNFPGRFSGRQFSNSRSEMNVSTLELGDSALYLCASSQESAGANVLFFGEGSRLTVL.

This clone was seen many times. The read gets to within 3 residues of the CDR3 end, and the germline J gene fills in the rest. The chain recombines TRBV5-1 with TRBJ1-1, with D maybe TRBD1 (5 bases). The germline V gene has CDR1 SGHRS and CDR2 YFSETQ. V lost 0 bases, J lost 0 bases, and 9 bases lay in between. The length of the CDR3 is 15 residues. CDR3 bases read: TGCGCCAGCAGCTTGGTGCAGGGAATGAACACTGAA. Translation gives CASSLVQGMNTE. The full CDR3 reads CASSLVQGMNTEAFF.

This clone was seen repeatedly, ten times or more. Incomplete CDR3 DNA: TGTGCCAGCAGTTTCGGGACTAATAATCAGCCC. This sequence encodes CASSFGTNNQP. The entire CDR3 sequence reads CASSFGTNNQPQHF. The J gene is TRBJ1-5, the V gene TRBV12-3 or TRBV12-4; possible D gene TRBD1, 5 bases. With the read ending 3 residues before the CDR3 end, the germline J gene is used to fill in that end. The CDR3 runs to 14 residues. V lost 3 bases and J 4 bases, leaving 10 bases between the germline ends.

This clone was seen at least ten times. The CDR3 end falls 3 residues outside the read, so it is completed with the germline J gene. The genes are TRBV5-1 and TRBJ1-1, with D possibly matching TRBD1 (6 bases). The germline V and J ends were trimmed by 6 bases and 3 bases, with 21 bases remaining between them. The CDR3 length is 16 residues. Looked up from germline, CDR1 is SGHRS and CDR2 is YFSETQ. The sequenced CDR3 bases are TGCGCCAGCAAGGCTCCAGGGGCCGCCCCCCACACTGAA. Amino acid sequence: CASKAPGAAPHTE. The full CDR3 reads CASKAPGAAPHTEAFF.

At least ten counts were recorded for this clone. The read halts 3 residues ahead of the CDR3 end, with the missing end drawn from the germline J gene. This chain uses TRBV5-1 with TRBJ2-5, with 14 bases fitting TRBD2. The germline V gene has CDR1 SGHRS and CDR2 YFSETQ. The trim removed 0 bases at V and 2 bases at J, leaving 9 bases unmatched. The CDR3 totals 19 residues. CDR3: CASSLDVLGLAGAQETQYF. The CDR3 DNA, read in part, is TGCGCCAGCAGCTTGGATGTGTTGGGACTAGCGGGAGCGCAAGAGACC.

This clone was observed a few times. The read falls 3 residues short of the CDR3 end, and the missing part is taken from the germline J gene. This chain uses TRBV19 with TRBJ1-2; 9 positions agree with TRBD1. Germline V CDR1 and CDR2: LNHDA, SQIVND (reference sequence). The CDR3 sequence is 14 residues long. The sequenced CDR3 bases are TGTGCCAGTAGTAGGACAGGGGCACCCGGAGGC. Amino acid sequence: CASSRTGAPGG. The whole CDR3 protein is CASSRTGAPGGYTF.